This T cell receptor beta chain is from a study of blood T cell repertoires in COVID-19. Produced via immunoSEQ multiplex PCR; TCRdb's table is partial and in-frame only. The data show approximately 390,000 clones, 70% to 90% seen once. The germline V gene encodes CDR1 ENHRY and CDR2 SYGVKD. This CDR3 comprises 16 residues. J lost 7 bases, V lost 6 bases, and 17 bases had no gene match. Specimen: peripheral blood. The clonotype comes from a woman aged 55-75 years with COVID-19, enrolled during active disease. The J gene is TRBJ2-7, the V gene TRBV10-3; 8 positions match TRBD1. This chain's CDR3 is CAISEGRTGNKYEQYF. CDR3 nucleotides: TGTGCCATCAGCGAAGGGCGGACAGGGAACAAATATGAGCAGTACTTC.